This TCR beta chain was recovered during a study of shared clonotypes between healthy human individuals. As to this clone: Its antigen is not identified.

From germline, CDR1 is SGDLS and CDR2 YYNGEE. V shed 0 bases and J shed 10 bases, with 17 bases lying between them. The CDR3 length is 15 residues. The method was immunoSEQ multiplex PCR; TCRdb's version includes in-frame clones alone and lacks a portion of them. The sample has 1 million to 1.3 million clones, 78% seen once; the top ten hold roughly 0.65%. Study-level results: A handful of donors showed sharing of about 4.7% of naive CD4 clonotypes. Read depth was anticipated to influence clonotype sharing among donors. Sampling used blood alone; tissue repertoires probably differ.

The clonotype comes from a man between 18 and 29 years old in good health. Some clones in this sample may be carry-over from other donors' samples. The chain links TRBV9 to TRBJ2-1; D might be TRBD2 (6 bases). Input material: memory CD4+ T cells from PBMCs. Subset denoted: CD45RA-negative fraction. The CDR3 coding sequence is TGTGCCAGCAGCGTAGTTGGCGGAGGGGCCAAGGAGCAGTTCTTC. It is translated as CASSVVGGGAKEQFF. Using reference TRBV9 and TRBJ2-1 for the parts outside the CDR3, the full variable domain is DSGVTQTPKHLITATGQRVTLRCSPRSGDLSVYWYQQSLDQGLQFLIQYYNGEERAKGNILERFSAQQFPDLHSELNLSSLELGDSALYFCASSVVGGGAKEQFFGPGTRLTVL.